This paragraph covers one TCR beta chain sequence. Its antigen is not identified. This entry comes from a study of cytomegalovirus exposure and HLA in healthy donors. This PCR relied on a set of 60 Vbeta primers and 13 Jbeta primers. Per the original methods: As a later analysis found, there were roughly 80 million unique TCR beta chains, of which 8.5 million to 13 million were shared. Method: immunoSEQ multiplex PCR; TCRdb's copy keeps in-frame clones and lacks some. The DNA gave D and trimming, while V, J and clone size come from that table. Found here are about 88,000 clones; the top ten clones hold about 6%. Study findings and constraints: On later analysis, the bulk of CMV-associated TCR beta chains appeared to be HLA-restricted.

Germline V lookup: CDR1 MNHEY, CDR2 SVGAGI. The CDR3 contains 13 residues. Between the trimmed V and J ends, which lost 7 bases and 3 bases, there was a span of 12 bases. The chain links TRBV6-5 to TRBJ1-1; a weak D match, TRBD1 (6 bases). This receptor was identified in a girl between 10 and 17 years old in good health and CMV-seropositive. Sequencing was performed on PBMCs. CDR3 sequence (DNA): TGTGCCAGCATAAGAGGGGGAGACACTGAAGCTTTCTTT. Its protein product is CASIRGGDTEAFF.